What follows are 14 T cell receptor beta chains derived from one specimen sequenced in a study of CD8+ T cells in alopecia areata. Treatment described: oral pan-JAK inhibitor, 5-10 mg twice daily. Reverse transcribed after extraction, RNA yielded cDNA as the sequencing template. Assay used: immunoSEQ multiplex PCR; TCRdb lists only in-frame clones, some missing. The sample yields around 100,000 clones, around 84% seen once. Source: CD8+ T cells sorted from blood, taken at roughly week 30, from a patient treated with tofacitinib. The origin of the receptors is a human donor with alopecia areata.

The chain is built from TRBV11-2 and TRBJ2-6, with D unresolved. This CDR3 has 15 amino acids. Looked up from germline, CDR1 is SGHAT and CDR2 is FQNNGV. The ends were cut back, 1 base at V and 2 bases at J, with 6 bases in the middle. CDR3 nucleotides: TGTGCCAGCAGCTTAGGCAGAGCTGGGGCCAACGTCCTGACTTTC. Its protein product is CASSLGRAGANVLTF.

The V call is TRBV2, the J call TRBJ2-5; D unresolved. Per the germline V gene, CDR1 is SNHLY and CDR2 is FYNNEI. The CDR3 is 13 residues long. V was trimmed by 3 bases and J by 5 bases, leaving 10 bases between them. This CDR3 reads CASSDGVYETQYF. CDR3 DNA: TGTGCCAGCAGTGATGGGGTTTACGAGACCCAGTACTTC.

The V and J genes are TRBV10-3 and TRBJ2-3; D is possibly TRBD1 or TRBD2 (5 bases each). The CDR3 consists of 14 residues. The V gene lost 3 bases and the J gene lost 3 bases, with 10 bases spanning the gap. The germline V gene has CDR1 ENHRY and CDR2 SYGVKD. CDR3 protein: CAISEKGTTDTQYF. The CDR3 region has the DNA TGTGCCATCAGTGAAAAAGGGACGACAGATACGCAGTATTTT.

V and J are TRBV5-1 and TRBJ2-1; D possibly corresponds to TRBD2 (6 bases). This CDR3 has 15 residues. Germline CDR1 and CDR2: SGHRS and YFSETQ. Trimming took 0 bases from V and 7 from J, leaving 14 bases between them. The CDR3 is CASSLAGGDANEQFF. The CDR3 coding sequence is TGCGCCAGCAGCTTGGCCGGCGGGGACGCTAATGAGCAGTTCTTC.

The chain's CDR3 is CASSIVDEVPDTQYF. The CDR3 nucleotides read TGTGCCAGTAGTATCGTAGACGAAGTCCCAGATACGCAGTATTTT. The chain links TRBV19 to TRBJ2-3; no reliable D call. CDR1 is LNHDA and CDR2 is SQIVND in the germline V gene (reference sequence). V lost 3 bases and J lost 4, with 14 bases in between. The CDR3 sequence is 15 residues long. Full variable domain (remainder filled in from reference TRBV19 and TRBJ2-3): DGGITQSPKYLFRKEGQNVTLSCEQNLNHDAMYWYRQDPGQGLRLIYYSQIVNDFQKGDIAEGYSVSREKKESFPLTVTSAQKNPTAFYLCASSIVDEVPDTQYFGPGTRLTVL.

The rearrangement joins TRBV15 to TRBJ2-7; a weak D match, TRBD2 (6 bases). The CDR3 totals 13 residues. Germline CDR1 and CDR2: LNHNV and YYDKDF (reference sequence). Trimming shortened V by 7 bases and J by 0 bases, and 10 bases separated the two germline ends. CDR3 amino acids: CATTGDPSYEQYF. The CDR3 nucleotides read TGTGCCACCACGGGGGACCCCTCCTACGAGCAGTACTTC. The variable domain in full, completed from reference TRBV15 and TRBJ2-7, reads DAMVIQNPRYQVTQFGKPVTLSCSQTLNHNVMYWYQQKSSQAPKLLFHYYDKDFNNEADTPDNFQSRRPNTSFCFLDIRSPGLGDTAMYLCATTGDPSYEQYFGPGTRLTVT.

This clone was picked up one time. This chain links TRBV9 with TRBJ2-3; TRBD2 matches 10 bases. Germline trimming cut 0 bases from V and 2 bases from J; bases unmatched to any gene: 6. This CDR3 is 17 amino acids long. The germline CDR1 and CDR2 sequences are SGDLS and YYNGEE. CDR3 nucleotide sequence: TGTGCCAGCAGCGTAGATGGTAGCGGGGGGATCACAGATACGCAGTATTTT. Translation: CASSVDGSGGITDTQYF.

The V and J genes are TRBV27 and TRBJ1-4; a weak D match, TRBD1 (5 bases). The V end was cut by 3 bases, the J end by 5 bases, with 10 bases between. Germline values: CDR1 MNHEY, CDR2 SMNVEV (reference sequence). The CDR3 length is 14 residues. The CDR3 reads CASSLQGLNEKLFF. DNA for the CDR3: TGTGCCAGCAGTTTGCAGGGCCTCAATGAAAAACTGTTTTTT.

The chain is built from TRBV7-8 and TRBJ1-5; 10 nucleotides match TRBD1. The trim removed 4 bases at V and 12 bases at J, leaving 9 bases unmatched. The V gene's germline CDR1 is SGHVS and CDR2 FQNEAQ. The CDR3 extends over 14 amino acids. CDR3 nucleotides: TGTGCCAGCAGCTCAACCGGGACAGGGGTCGGCCAGCATTTT. It yields the protein CASSSTGTGVGQHF.

Remarks on this clone: Other DNA variants within this sample encode the same CDR3. This chain connects TRBV29-1 to TRBJ2-7; D ambiguous. The ends were cut back, 0 bases at V and 3 bases at J, with 9 bases in the middle. This CDR3 contains 13 residues. Germline V gene lookup returns CDR1 SQVTM and CDR2 ANQGSEA. This CDR3 is CSVEDGSGYEQYF. DNA for the CDR3: TGCAGCGTTGAAGATGGATCAGGCTACGAGCAGTACTTC.

The chain employs TRBV27 and TRBJ2-3; D remains ambiguous. The CDR3 is 12 amino acids. The germline gives CDR1 MNHEY, CDR2 SMNVEV (reference sequence). V was cut by 6 bases and J by 6 bases, with 10 bases left in between. CDR3 amino acids: CASRTQSDTQYF. In nucleotides, the CDR3 is TGTGCCAGCAGGACCCAAAGCGATACGCAGTATTTT.

The V call is TRBV29-1, the J call TRBJ2-2; D is uncertain. V lost 3 bases to trimming and J lost 8 bases, with 10 bases between them. The CDR3 covers 12 residues. Germline V gene lookup returns CDR1 SQVTM and CDR2 ANQGSEA. Here the CDR3 DNA reads TGCAGCGTTGATAACCTCCGGGGGGAGCTGTTTTTT. It translates to CSVDNLRGELFF.

Written as DNA, the CDR3 is TGTGCCAGTGACAGGGGATGGGCCTACAATGAGCAGTTCTTC. Amino acids: CASDRGWAYNEQFF. The chain employs TRBV19 and TRBJ2-1; TRBD1 agrees at 8 bases. CDR1 and CDR2 (germline): LNHDA, SQIVND (reference sequence). The V gene end was trimmed by 8 bases and the J gene end by 2 bases; junction bases not matched to a gene: 5. This CDR3 is built from 14 residues.

This clone has a single count. The V gene is TRBV21-1, the J gene TRBJ2-1; the table's D call TRBD2 went unverified against the DNA. TRBV21-1 is noted as a pseudogene. This CDR3 comprises 11 residues. Here the CDR3 reads CASSKLAEQFF. CDR3 nucleotide sequence: TGTGCCAGCAGCAAACTAGCGGAGCAGTTCTTC.